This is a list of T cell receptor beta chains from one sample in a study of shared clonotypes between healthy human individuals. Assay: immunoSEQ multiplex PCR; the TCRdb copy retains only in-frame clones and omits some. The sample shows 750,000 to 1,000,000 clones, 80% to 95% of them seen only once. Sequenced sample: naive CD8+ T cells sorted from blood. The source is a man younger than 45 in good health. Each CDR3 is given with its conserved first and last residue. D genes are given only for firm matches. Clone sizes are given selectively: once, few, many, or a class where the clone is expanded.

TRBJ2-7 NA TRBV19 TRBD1 CASSIHQGASYEQYF TGTGCCAGTAGTATTCATCAGGGGGCCTCTTACGAGCAGTACTTC
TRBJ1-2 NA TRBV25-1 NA CAILSGYGYTF TGTGCCATCCTGTCGGGTTATGGCTACACCTTC
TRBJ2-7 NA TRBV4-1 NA CASSQGPGQTYEQYF TGCGCCAGCAGCCAAGGTCCGGGACAAACCTACGAGCAGTACTTC
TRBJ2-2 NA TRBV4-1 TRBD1 CASSQVGQGAGELFF TGCGCCAGCAGCCAAGTAGGACAGGGGGCCGGGGAGCTGTTTTTT
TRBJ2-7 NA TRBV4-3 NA CASSQDIWDGDEQYF TGCGCCAGCAGCCAAGACATTTGGGACGGAGACGAGCAGTACTTC
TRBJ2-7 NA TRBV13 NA CASSLGGYEQYF TGTGCCAGCAGCTTAGGGGGCTACGAGCAGTACTTC
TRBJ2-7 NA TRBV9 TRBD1 CASSVGDSASYEQYF TGTGCCAGCAGCGTGGGGGACAGTGCTAGCTACGAGCAGTACTTC
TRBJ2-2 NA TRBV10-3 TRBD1 CAISDGTGGSGELFF TGTGCCATCAGTGATGGGACAGGGGGCTCCGGGGAGCTGTTTTTT
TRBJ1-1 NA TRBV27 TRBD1 CASSLYGTGVTEAFF TGTGCCAGCAGTTTATATGGGACAGGGGTCACTGAAGCTTTCTTT
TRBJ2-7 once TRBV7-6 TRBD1 CASSLTLGQGSYEQYF TGTGCCAGCAGCCTTACCCTGGGACAGGGGAGTTACGAGCAGTACTTC
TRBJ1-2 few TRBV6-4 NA CASSDSAGAYGYTF TGTGCCAGCAGTGACTCGGCTGGCGCCTATGGCTACACCTTC
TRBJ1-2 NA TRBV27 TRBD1 CASRPAGGRFHYGYTF TGTGCCAGCAGGCCCGCAGGGGGCCGTTTTCACTATGGCTACACCTTC
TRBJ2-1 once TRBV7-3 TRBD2 CASSPSGSSYNEQFF TGTGCCAGCAGTCCAAGCGGGAGCTCCTACAATGAGCAGTTCTTC
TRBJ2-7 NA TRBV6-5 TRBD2 CASSPGLELGEQYF TGTGCCAGCAGTCCGGGACTAGAGCTGGGTGAGCAGTACTTC
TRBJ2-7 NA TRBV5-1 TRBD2 CASSSEAGEIGEQYF TGCGCCAGCAGCTCGGAGGCGGGAGAGATTGGCGAGCAGTACTTC
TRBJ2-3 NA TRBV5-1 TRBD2 CASSLAQGGVTDTQYF TGCGCCAGCAGCTTGGCCCAGGGAGGGGTGACAGATACGCAGTATTTT
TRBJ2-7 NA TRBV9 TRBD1 CASSAPGTGGVDEQYF TGTGCCAGCAGCGCACCCGGGACAGGGGGAGTGGACGAGCAGTACTTC
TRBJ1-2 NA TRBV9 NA CASSARLYGYTF TGTGCCAGCAGCGCCAGACTCTATGGCTACACCTTC
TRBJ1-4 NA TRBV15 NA CATSRVGTASGEKLFF TGTGCCACCAGCAGAGTCGGGACCGCGTCTGGGGAAAAACTGTTTTTT
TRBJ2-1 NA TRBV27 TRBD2 CASGSGNTYNEQFF TGTGCCAGCGGTAGCGGGAACACCTACAATGAGCAGTTCTTC
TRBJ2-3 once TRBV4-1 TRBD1 CASSPGTGFVDTQYF TGCGCCAGCAGCCCCGGGACAGGGTTTGTGGATACGCAGTATTTT
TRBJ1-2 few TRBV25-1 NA CASSGRGPNYGYTF TGTGCCAGCAGTGGTCGGGGTCCTAACTATGGCTACACCTTC
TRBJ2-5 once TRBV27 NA CASSLNRVTETQYF TGTGCCAGCAGTTTAAACAGGGTAACTGAGACCCAGTACTTC
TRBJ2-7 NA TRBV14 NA CASSQKLGEQYF TGTGCCAGCAGCCAGAAACTTGGCGAGCAGTACTTC
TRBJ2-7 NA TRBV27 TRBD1 CASSLDRVNEQYF TGTGCCAGCAGTTTGGACAGGGTAAACGAGCAGTACTTC
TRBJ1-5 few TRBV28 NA CASSSQGYGNQPQHF TGTGCCAGCAGTTCGCAGGGTTATGGCAATCAGCCCCAGCATTTT
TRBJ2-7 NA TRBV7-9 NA CASTEGENPYEQYF TGTGCCAGCACTGAGGGGGAGAATCCTTACGAGCAGTACTTC
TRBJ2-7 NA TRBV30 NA CAWSPRPGTEQYF TGTGCCTGGAGCCCTCGCCCGGGGACCGAGCAGTACTTC
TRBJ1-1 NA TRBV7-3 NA CASSLGGTTEAFF TGTGCCAGCAGCTTAGGAGGGACCACTGAAGCTTTCTTT
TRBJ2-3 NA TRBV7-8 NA CASSLAIVTDTQYF TGTGCCAGCAGCTTAGCGATAGTGACAGATACGCAGTATTTT
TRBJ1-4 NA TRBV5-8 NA CASSPGPRKLFF TGTGCCAGCAGCCCGGGACCAAGGAAACTGTTTTTT
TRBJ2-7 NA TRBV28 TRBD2 CASSFMGLAGREQYF TGTGCCAGCAGTTTTATGGGACTAGCGGGACGCGAGCAGTACTTC
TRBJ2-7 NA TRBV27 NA CASSLYGVYEQYF TGTGCCAGCAGCCTTTACGGAGTTTACGAGCAGTACTTC
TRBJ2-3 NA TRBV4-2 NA CASSQRETTNTDTQYF TGTGCCAGCAGCCAGCGCGAGACCACCAACACAGATACGCAGTATTTT
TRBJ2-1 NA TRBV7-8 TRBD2 CASSSTVDGTSENEQFF TGTGCCAGCTCTTCTACCGTTGACGGGACTAGCGAAAATGAGCAGTTCTTC
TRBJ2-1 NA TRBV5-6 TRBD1 CASSPAAGGKYNEQFF TGTGCCAGCAGTCCGGCCGCAGGGGGAAAATACAATGAGCAGTTCTTC
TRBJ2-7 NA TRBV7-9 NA CASSLALGIYYEQYF TGTGCCAGCAGCTTAGCGCTCGGGATTTACTACGAGCAGTACTTC
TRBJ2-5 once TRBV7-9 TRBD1 CASVWDSQETQYF TGTGCCAGCGTCTGGGACAGCCAAGAGACCCAGTACTTC
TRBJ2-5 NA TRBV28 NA CASSLSGAAETQYF TGTGCCAGCAGTTTATCAGGGGCGGCGGAGACCCAGTACTTC
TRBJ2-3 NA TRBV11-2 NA CASSRYPASTDTQYF TGTGCCAGCTCACGATACCCTGCTAGCACAGATACGCAGTATTTT
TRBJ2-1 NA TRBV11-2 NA CASSLVVGQFF TGTGCCAGCAGCTTAGTGGTCGGGCAGTTCTTC
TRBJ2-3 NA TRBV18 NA CASSPPSATDTQYF TGTGCCAGCTCACCACCGTCGGCCACAGATACGCAGTATTTT
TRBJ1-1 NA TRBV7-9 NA CASSLQAGVRNTEAFF TGTGCCAGCAGCTTACAGGCAGGGGTTCGAAACACTGAAGCTTTCTTT
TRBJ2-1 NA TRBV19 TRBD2 CASSFLAGGFNEQFF TGTGCCAGTAGTTTCCTAGCGGGAGGTTTCAATGAGCAGTTCTTC
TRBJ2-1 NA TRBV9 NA CASSVEARPGISLGEQFF TGTGCCAGCAGCGTAGAGGCTCGGCCCGGGATCTCCCTTGGTGAGCAGTTCTTC